The 11 T cell receptor beta chains reported below all come from one sample, sequenced in a study of CD8 T cells in Susac syndrome. Random hexamers were used to reverse transcribe roughly 0.45 to 1 ug of RNA. TCRdb passed the immunoSEQ multiplex PCR reads through MiXCR, listing each CDR3 protein once. The profile covers more than 150,000 distinct CDR3 sequences, with 95% to 96% appearing a single time and 0.1% to 0.15% taken by the ten largest. The source material was CD4+ T cells from PBMCs. The receptors shown here come from a human donor with Susac syndrome.

The chain carries TRBV15 and TRBJ2-7; weak D call: TRBD1 (6 bases). The CDR3 spans 14 residues. Trimming took 1 base from V and 6 from J, leaving 13 bases between them. Germline V CDR1 and CDR2: LNHNV, YYDKDF (reference sequence). For the CDR3, the DNA is TGTGCCACCAGCAGAGTCCGGGACATGACCGAGCAGTACTTC. Translated, it gives CATSRVRDMTEQYF.

V usage is TRBV6-2 or TRBV6-3 and J usage is TRBJ2-2; the D call may be TRBD1 or TRBD2 (5 bases each). CDR1 is MNHEY and CDR2 is SVGEGT in the germline V gene. Trimming shortened V by 10 bases and J by 1 base, and 13 bases separated the two germline ends. CDR3 size: 14 residues. The CDR3 DNA reads as TGTGCCACCAAATGGGACGTGAACACCGGGGAGCTGTTTTTT. It encodes CATKWDVNTGELFF.

The chain links TRBV3-1 to TRBJ1-1; D is uncertain. There are 13 residues in the CDR3. Germline CDR1 LGHDT, CDR2 YNNKEL (reference sequence). Trimming took 3 bases from V and 0 from J, leaving 5 bases between them. The CDR3 here is CASSHRVNTEAFF. CDR3 bases: TGTGCCAGCAGCCACAGAGTGAACACTGAAGCTTTCTTT.

The chain carries TRBV29-1 and TRBJ2-3; D tentatively fits TRBD1 or TRBD2 (6 bases each). V gave up 7 bases and J gave up 7 bases, with 18 bases separating them. In germline, CDR1 is SQVTM, CDR2 ANQGSEA. This CDR3 has 13 amino acids. The CDR3: CSAQGGILYTQYF. As DNA, the CDR3 is TGCAGCGCCCAAGGGGGGATATTATATACGCAGTATTTT.

This chain connects TRBV30 to TRBJ2-7; D not resolved. Germline CDR1 GTSNPN, CDR2 SVGIG (reference sequence). V was cut by 2 bases and J by 4 bases, with 12 bases left in between. This CDR3 comprises 13 residues. CDR3: CAWSTLLGYEQYF. The CDR3 DNA sequence: TGTGCCTGGAGTACCCTTTTAGGGTACGAGCAGTACTTC.

J is TRBJ2-5 and V is TRBV7-2; D gene unclear. The germline V gene has CDR1 SGHTA and CDR2 FQGNSA. This CDR3 has 14 residues. Trimming removed 1 base from V and 2 bases from J, with 8 bases in between. In nucleotides, the CDR3 is TGTGCCAGCAGCTTAGAACCCTGGCAAGAGACCCAGTACTTC. Amino acids: CASSLEPWQETQYF.

The chain is built from TRBV11-3 and TRBJ2-7, with 7 bases aligning to TRBD1. The germline V gene encodes CDR1 SGHNT and CDR2 YENEEA. V lost 4 bases, J lost 3 bases, and 12 bases stayed unmatched. The CDR3 contains 16 residues. The CDR3 nucleotides read TGTGCCAGCAGCTGGAACTCCGGGACAGCAAGCTACGAGCAGTACTTC. The encoded protein is CASSWNSGTASYEQYF.

The chain carries TRBV6-4 and TRBJ2-3, with 8 positions matching TRBD2. The CDR3 contains 15 residues. Trimming at V came to 8 bases and at J to 5 bases, leaving 12 bases not matched to a gene. Germline V gives CDR1 MRHNA, CDR2 SNTAGT. The CDR3 region has the DNA TGTGCCAGCGCAGGGCCGGGGGGGCCTGGAGATACGCAGTATTTT. Its translation is CASAGPGGPGDTQYF.

CDR3 residues: CASSLVAREQFF. The CDR3 region has the DNA TGTGCCAGCAGCTTGGTCGCAAGGGAGCAGTTCTTC. This chain links TRBV5-4 with TRBJ2-1, with D unresolved. Per the germline V gene, CDR1 is SGHNT and CDR2 is YYREEE (reference sequence). Trimming shortened V by 0 bases and J by 10 bases, and 8 bases separated the two germline ends. The CDR3 sequence is 12 residues long.

The chain links TRBV15 to TRBJ2-1, with D tentatively TRBD2 (5 bases). The CDR3 consists of 15 residues. The V gene lost 0 bases and the J gene lost 2 bases, with 8 bases spanning the gap. The germline CDR1 and CDR2 sequences are LNHNV and YYDKDF (reference sequence). The CDR3, as DNA: TGTGCCACCAGCAGAGACCCGAGGGCCTACAATGAGCAGTTCTTC. It translates to CATSRDPRAYNEQFF.

J is TRBJ1-1 and V is TRBV29-1, with D possibly being TRBD1 (5 bases). Looked up from germline, CDR1 is SQVTM and CDR2 is ANQGSEA. V was shortened by 4 bases and J by 3 bases, with 6 bases between the two germline ends. This CDR3 is built from 11 residues. The CDR3 DNA is TGCAGCGTTGGAGGGGACACTGAAGCTTTCTTT. Residues: CSVGGDTEAFF.